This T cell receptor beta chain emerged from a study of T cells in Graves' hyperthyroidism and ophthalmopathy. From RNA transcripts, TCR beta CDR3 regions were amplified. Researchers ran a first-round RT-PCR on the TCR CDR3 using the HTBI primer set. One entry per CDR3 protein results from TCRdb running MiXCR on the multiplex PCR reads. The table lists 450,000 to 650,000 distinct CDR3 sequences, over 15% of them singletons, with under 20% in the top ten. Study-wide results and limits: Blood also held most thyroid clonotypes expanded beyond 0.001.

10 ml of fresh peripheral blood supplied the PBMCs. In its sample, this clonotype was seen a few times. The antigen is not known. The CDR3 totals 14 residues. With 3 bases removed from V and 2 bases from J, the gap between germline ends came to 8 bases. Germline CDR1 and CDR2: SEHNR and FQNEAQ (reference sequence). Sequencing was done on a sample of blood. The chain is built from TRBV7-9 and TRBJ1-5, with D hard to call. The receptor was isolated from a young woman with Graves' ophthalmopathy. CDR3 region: CASSFFPGNQPQHF. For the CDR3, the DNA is TGTGCCAGCAGCTTTTTTCCCGGCAATCAGCCCCAGCATTTT.